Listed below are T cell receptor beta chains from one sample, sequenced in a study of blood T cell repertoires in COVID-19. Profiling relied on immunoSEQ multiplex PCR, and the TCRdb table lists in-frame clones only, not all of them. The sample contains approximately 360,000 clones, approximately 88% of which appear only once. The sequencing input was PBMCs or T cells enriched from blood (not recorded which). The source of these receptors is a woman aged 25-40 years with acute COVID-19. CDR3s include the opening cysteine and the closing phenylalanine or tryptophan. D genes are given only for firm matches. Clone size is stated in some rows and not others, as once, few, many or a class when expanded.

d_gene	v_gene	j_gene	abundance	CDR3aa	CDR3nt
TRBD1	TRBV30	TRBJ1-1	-	CAWSVGQGGTEAFF	TGTGCCTGGAGTGTGGGGCAGGGGGGCACTGAAGCTTTCTTT
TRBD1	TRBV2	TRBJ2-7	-	CASRDRVYEQYF	TGTGCCAGCAGGGACAGGGTGTACGAGCAGTACTTC
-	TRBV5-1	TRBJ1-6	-	CASSLSGVNNSPLHF	TGCGCCAGCAGCTTGTCCGGGGTTAACAATTCACCCCTCCACTTT
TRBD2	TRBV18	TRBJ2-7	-	CASSRVAGGYEQYF	TGTGCCAGCTCACGGGTAGCGGGGGGGTACGAGCAGTACTTC
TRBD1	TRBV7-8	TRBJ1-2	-	CASSLRTGNYGYTF	TGTGCCAGCAGCCTCCGGACAGGGAACTATGGCTACACCTTC
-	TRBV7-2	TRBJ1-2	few	CASSPRRLGVYDGYTF	TGTGCCAGCAGCCCCCGCAGGTTAGGGGTGTACGATGGCTACACCTTC
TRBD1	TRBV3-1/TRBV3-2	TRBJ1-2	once	CASSQDRQGPLGYTF	TGTGCCAGCAGCCAAGACCGACAGGGCCCACTTGGTTACACCTTC
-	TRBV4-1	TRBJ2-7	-	CASSPMGAGVLSYEQYF	TGCGCCAGCAGCCCCATGGGGGCGGGGGTCTTATCCTACGAGCAGTACTTC
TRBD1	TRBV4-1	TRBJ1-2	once	CASSLLPGQGTQEGYTF	TGCGCCAGCAGCCTCCTGCCGGGACAGGGGACCCAGGAGGGCTACACCTTC
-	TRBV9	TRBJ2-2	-	CASSVQGGGGELFF	TGTGCCAGCAGCGTGCAGGGAGGTGGCGGGGAGCTGTTTTTT
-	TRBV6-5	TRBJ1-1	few	CASSIDRISTEAFF	TGTGCCAGCAGTATTGACAGGATAAGCACTGAAGCTTTCTTT
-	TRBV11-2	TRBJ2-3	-	CASSLVVTAETDTQYF	TGTGCCAGCAGCTTAGTAGTGACAGCTGAAACAGATACGCAGTATTTT
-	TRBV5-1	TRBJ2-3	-	CASSFGGRTDTQYF	TGCGCCAGCAGCTTCGGGGGGCGCACAGATACGCAGTATTTT
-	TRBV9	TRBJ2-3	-	CASSSTQGDTQYF	TGTGCCAGCAGCTCCACACAGGGAGATACGCAGTATTTT
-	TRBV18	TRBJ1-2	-	CASSDDTSYGYTF	TGTGCCAGCTCAGACGACACGTCCTATGGCTACACCTTC
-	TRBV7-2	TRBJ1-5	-	CASSLDKEYQPQHF	TGTGCCAGCAGCTTAGATAAAGAGTATCAGCCCCAGCATTTT
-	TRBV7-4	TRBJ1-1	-	CASSSETASSSGNTEAFF	TGTGCCAGCAGCTCGGAGACAGCTTCCTCCTCCGGGAACACTGAAGCTTTCTTT
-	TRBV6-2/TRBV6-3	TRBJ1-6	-	CASSYSVLGPLHF	TGTGCCAGCAGTTACTCCGTCCTCGGGCCCCTCCACTTT
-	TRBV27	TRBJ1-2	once	CASSSRGEGNGYTF	TGTGCCAGCAGTTCCAGAGGGGAGGGAAATGGCTACACCTTC
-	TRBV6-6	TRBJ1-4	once	CASSLAGENEKLFF	TGTGCCAGCAGTTTGGCGGGGGAAAATGAAAAACTGTTTTTT
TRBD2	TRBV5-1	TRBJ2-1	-	CASSSGTSGGHNEQFF	TGCGCCAGCAGCTCAGGGACTAGCGGGGGACACAATGAGCAGTTCTTC
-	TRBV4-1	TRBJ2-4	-	CASSPMDREGSNIQYF	TGCGCCAGCAGCCCGATGGACAGGGAGGGATCTAACATTCAGTACTTC
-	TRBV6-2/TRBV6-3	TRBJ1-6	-	CASSSRQGQGSPLHF	TGTGCCAGCAGCTCCCGGCAGGGCCAGGGCTCACCCCTCCACTTT
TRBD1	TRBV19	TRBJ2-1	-	CASSAGQGNNEQFF	TGTGCCAGTAGTGCGGGACAGGGGAACAATGAGCAGTTCTTC
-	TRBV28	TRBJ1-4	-	CASSPIRENGDEKLFF	TGTGCCAGCAGTCCCATCCGGGAGAACGGTGATGAAAAACTGTTTTTT
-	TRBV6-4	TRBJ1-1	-	CASGEQENTEAFF	TGTGCCAGCGGGGAACAGGAGAACACTGAAGCTTTCTTT
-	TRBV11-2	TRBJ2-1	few	CASSLDSTRNEQFF	TGTGCCAGCAGCTTAGATAGTACGCGGAATGAGCAGTTCTTC
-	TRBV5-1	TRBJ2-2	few	CASSSFQETGELFF	TGCGCCAGCAGCTCCTTTCAGGAAACCGGGGAGCTGTTTTTT
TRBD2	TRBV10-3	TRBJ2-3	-	CAITGSGGTFTDTQYF	TGTGCCATCACCGGCTCCGGGGGGACTTTCACAGATACGCAGTATTTT
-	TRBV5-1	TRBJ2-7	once	CASNGAGSYEQYF	TGCGCCAGCAACGGTGCAGGCTCCTACGAGCAGTACTTC
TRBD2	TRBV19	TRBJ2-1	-	CASSWSSGDNEQFF	TGTGCCAGTAGTTGGTCTAGCGGTGACAATGAGCAGTTCTTC
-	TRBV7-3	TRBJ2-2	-	CASSPRGGETGELFF	TGTGCCAGCAGCCCCAGAGGCGGGGAAACCGGGGAGCTGTTTTTT
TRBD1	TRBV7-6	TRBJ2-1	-	CASSFRQGPTRNEQFF	TGTGCCAGCAGCTTCAGACAGGGACCTACCCGCAATGAGCAGTTCTTC
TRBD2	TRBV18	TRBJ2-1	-	CASSPKRGIGEFF	TGTGCCAGCTCACCAAAGCGGGGCATCGGGGAGTTCTTC
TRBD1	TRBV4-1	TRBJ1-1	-	CASRPLVGDRGPRNTEAFF	TGCGCCAGCAGGCCCTTAGTGGGGGACAGGGGTCCCCGGAACACTGAAGCTTTCTTT
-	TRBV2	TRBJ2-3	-	CASRADWSTDTQYF	TGTGCCAGCAGGGCAGACTGGAGCACAGATACGCAGTATTTT
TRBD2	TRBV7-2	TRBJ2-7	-	CASSSFSGTSLYEQYF	TGTGCCAGCAGCTCCTTTTCCGGGACTAGCCTCTACGAGCAGTACTTC
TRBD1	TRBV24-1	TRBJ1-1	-	CATRGGQGTVGNTEAFF	TGTGCCACCAGAGGGGGACAGGGAACGGTAGGGAACACTGAAGCTTTCTTT
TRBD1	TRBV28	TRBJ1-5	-	CASRYSVRDSDKGNQPQHF	TGTGCCAGCAGATATAGCGTCCGGGACAGTGACAAGGGCAATCAGCCCCAGCATTTT
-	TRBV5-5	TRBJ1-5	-	CASSLGGDQPQHF	TGTGCCAGCAGCTTGGGAGGCGATCAGCCCCAGCATTTT
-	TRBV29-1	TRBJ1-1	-	CSVEGGRGELFF	TGCAGCGTTGAAGGGGGCAGGGGCGAACTATTCTTT
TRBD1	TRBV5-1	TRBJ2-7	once	CASSGIGTGGYEQYF	TGCGCCAGCAGCGGAATTGGGACAGGGGGCTACGAGCAGTACTTC
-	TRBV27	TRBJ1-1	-	CASSLRQRLNTEAFF	TGTGCCAGCAGTTTACGACAGAGACTGAACACTGAAGCTTTCTTT
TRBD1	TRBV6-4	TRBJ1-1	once	CASRPGQANTEAFF	TGTGCCAGCCGACCTGGACAGGCGAACACTGAAGCTTTCTTT
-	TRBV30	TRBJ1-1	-	CAWTPNLRDTEAFF	TGTGCCTGGACCCCGAATCTCAGGGACACTGAAGCTTTCTTT